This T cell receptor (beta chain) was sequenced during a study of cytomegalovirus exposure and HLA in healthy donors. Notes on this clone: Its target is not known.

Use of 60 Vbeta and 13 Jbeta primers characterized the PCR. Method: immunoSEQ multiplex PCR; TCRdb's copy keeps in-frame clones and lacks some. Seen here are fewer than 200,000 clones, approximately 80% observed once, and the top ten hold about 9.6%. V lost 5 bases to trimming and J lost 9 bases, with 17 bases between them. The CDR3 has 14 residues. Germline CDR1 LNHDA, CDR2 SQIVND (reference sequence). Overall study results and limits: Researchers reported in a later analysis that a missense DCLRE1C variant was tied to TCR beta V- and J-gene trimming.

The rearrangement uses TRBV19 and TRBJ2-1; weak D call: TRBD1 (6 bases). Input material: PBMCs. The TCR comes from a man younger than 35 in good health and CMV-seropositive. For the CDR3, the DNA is TGTGCCAGTAGTCCCGGAACAGGGATAGGTGAGCAGTTCTTC. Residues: CASSPGTGIGEQFF.